This T cell receptor (beta chain) was obtained from a study of blood T cell repertoires in COVID-19. V lost 5 bases and J lost 0, with 7 bases in between. Germline CDR1 is SNHLY and CDR2 is FYNNEI. The CDR3 is 14 residues long. Clones were read by immunoSEQ multiplex PCR, and TCRdb kept only the in-frame ones, dropping some. The table records 73,000 or so clones, about 73% of them present only once. Sample: peripheral blood. This TCR was recovered from a man in his sixties with acute or convalescent COVID-19. The chain recombines TRBV2 with TRBJ2-2, with TRBD1 as a possible D gene (6 bases). The CDR3 is CASSWTANTGELFF. The CDR3 DNA sequence: TGTGCCAGCAGTTGGACAGCGAACACCGGGGAGCTGTTTTTT.